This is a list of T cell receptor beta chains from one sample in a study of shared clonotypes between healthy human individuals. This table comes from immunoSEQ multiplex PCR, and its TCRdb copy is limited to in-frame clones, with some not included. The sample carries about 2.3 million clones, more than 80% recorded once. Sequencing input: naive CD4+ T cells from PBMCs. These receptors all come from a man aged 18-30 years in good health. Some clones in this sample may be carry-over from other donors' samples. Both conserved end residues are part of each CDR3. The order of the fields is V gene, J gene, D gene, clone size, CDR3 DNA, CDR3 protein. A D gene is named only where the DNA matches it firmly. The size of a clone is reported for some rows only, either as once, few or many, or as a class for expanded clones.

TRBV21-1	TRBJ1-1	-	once	TGTGCCAGCAGCAGGGGGAGGATCGCTGAAGCTTTCTTT	CASSRGRIAEAFF
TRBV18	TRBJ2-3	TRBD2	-	TGTGCCAGCTCACCACTCGGGACTAGCGGATCCACAGATACGCAGTATTTT	CASSPLGTSGSTDTQYF
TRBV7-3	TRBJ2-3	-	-	TGTGCCAGCGGGACGGGCGCAGGGGCGATGGGTACGCAGTATTTT	CASGTGAGAMGTQYF
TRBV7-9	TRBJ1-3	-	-	TGTGCCAGCAGCTTAGCGCCGGGCTTGGATGGAAACACCATATATTTT	CASSLAPGLDGNTIYF
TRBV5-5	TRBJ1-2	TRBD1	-	TGTGCCAGCAGCTTGGGGACAGGGATATATGGCTACACCTTC	CASSLGTGIYGYTF
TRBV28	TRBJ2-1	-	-	TGTGCCAGCAGTTTATTGGGGAGTTCCTACAATGAGCAGTTCTTC	CASSLLGSSYNEQFF
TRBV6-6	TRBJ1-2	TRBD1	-	TGTGCCAGCAGAGGGACAGGTGGCTACACCTTC	CASRGTGGYTF
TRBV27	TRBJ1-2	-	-	TGTGCCAGCAGCCTTTACACGGGTGACTATGGCTACACCTTC	CASSLYTGDYGYTF
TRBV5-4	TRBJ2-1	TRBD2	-	TGTGCCAGCAGCTATAGTACTAGCGGGAGGAACAATGAGCAGTTCTTC	CASSYSTSGRNNEQFF
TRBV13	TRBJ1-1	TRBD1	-	TGTGCCAGCAGGGGAAAGGGACAGGGGGCTAGAAACACTGAAGCTTTCTTT	CASRGKGQGARNTEAFF
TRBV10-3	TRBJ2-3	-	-	TGTGCCATCGCAGATCCCACAGATACGCAGTATTTT	CAIADPTDTQYF
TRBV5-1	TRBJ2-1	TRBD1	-	TGCGCCAGCAGCTTGGTGCGGACAGGGGGCAATGAGCAGTTCTTC	CASSLVRTGGNEQFF
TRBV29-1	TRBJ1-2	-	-	TGCAGCGTCCTCCCGATCCTGTCTAACTATGGCTACACCTTC	CSVLPILSNYGYTF
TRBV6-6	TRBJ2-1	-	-	TGTGCCAGCAGTTACGGGGGGAGCTCCTACAATGAGCAGTTCTTC	CASSYGGSSYNEQFF
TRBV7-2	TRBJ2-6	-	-	TGTGCCAGCGCTGGGTCTGGGGCCAACGTCCTGACTTTC	CASAGSGANVLTF
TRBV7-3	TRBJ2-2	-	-	TGTGCCAGCAGCTTATCGGCGCCCCGGGGCACCGGGGAGCTGTTTTTT	CASSLSAPRGTGELFF
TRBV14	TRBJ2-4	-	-	TGTGCCAGCAGCGGCAGGGCCAAAAACATTCAGTACTTC	CASSGRAKNIQYF
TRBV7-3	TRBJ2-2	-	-	TGTGCCAGCAGCGTTGTGGGAACCGGGGAGCTGTTTTTT	CASSVVGTGELFF
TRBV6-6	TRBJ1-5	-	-	TGTGCCAGCAGTCCCCGTGAGAGGGGACGCAATCAGCCCCAGCATTTT	CASSPRERGRNQPQHF
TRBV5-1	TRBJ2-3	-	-	TGCGCCAGCAGAGAAGGGTTAGGGGATACGCAGTATTTT	CASREGLGDTQYF
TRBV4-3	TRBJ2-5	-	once	TGCGCCAGCAGCCGAGCAATCCAAGAGACCCAGTACTTC	CASSRAIQETQYF
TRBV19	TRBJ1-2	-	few	TGTGCCAGTAGTATCCAGACTGACTATGGCTACACCTTC	CASSIQTDYGYTF
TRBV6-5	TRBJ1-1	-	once	TGTGCCAGCAGCCCCGTTGCGGCGGGGGTGACTGAAGCTTTCTTT	CASSPVAAGVTEAFF
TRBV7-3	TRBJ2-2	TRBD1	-	TGTGCCAGCAGCTCCCGGACAGGGGCCTCCGGGACCGGGGAGCTGTTTTTT	CASSSRTGASGTGELFF
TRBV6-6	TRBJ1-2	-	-	TGTGCCACTCTCCAGGGCGGACAAACTAACTATGGCTACACCTTC	CATLQGGQTNYGYTF
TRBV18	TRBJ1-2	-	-	TGTGCCACCTCCGAGGGGGCTAACTATGGCTACACCTTC	CATSEGANYGYTF
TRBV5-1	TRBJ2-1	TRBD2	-	TGCGCCAGCAGCGGCGGGACTAGCGGACGGGGTGAGCAGTTCTTC	CASSGGTSGRGEQFF
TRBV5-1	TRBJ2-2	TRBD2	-	TGCGCCAGCAGCTTGGCCCGGGGGGGCCTGAACACCGGGGAGCTGTTTTTT	CASSLARGGLNTGELFF
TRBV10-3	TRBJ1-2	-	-	TGTGCCCGAGGGGAGGAGGGAGGCTACACCTTC	CARGEEGGYTF
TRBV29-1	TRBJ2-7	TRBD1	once	TGCAGCGTTGAGGGGACAGAGAATTCCTACGAGCAGTACTTC	CSVEGTENSYEQYF
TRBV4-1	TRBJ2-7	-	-	TGCGCCAGCAGCCGGTCCTCGGGGGTTGGGGCCTACGAGCAGTACTTC	CASSRSSGVGAYEQYF
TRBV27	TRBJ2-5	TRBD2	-	TGTGCCAGCAGAAAAACCGGGGGGTTCCCGTACCAAGAGACCCAGTACTTC	CASRKTGGFPYQETQYF
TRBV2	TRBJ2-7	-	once	TGTGCCAGCAGTGTAGGCGAGCAGTACTTC	CASSVGEQYF
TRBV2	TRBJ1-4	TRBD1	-	TGTGCCAGCAGTGTGACAGGGTTTTATGAAAAACTGTTTTTT	CASSVTGFYEKLFF
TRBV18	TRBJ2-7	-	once	TGTGCCAGCTCACCGAGTGGTATCTACGAGCAGTACTTC	CASSPSGIYEQYF
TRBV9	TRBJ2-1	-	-	TGTGCCAGCACCCCAGGGGGCGGGAGGGTAGGGAGCTCCTACAATGAGCAGTTCTTC	CASTPGGGRVGSSYNEQFF
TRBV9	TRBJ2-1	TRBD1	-	TGTGCCAGCAGCACCACCCAGGGGGAGCATGAGCAGTTCTTC	CASSTTQGEHEQFF
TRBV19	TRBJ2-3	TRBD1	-	TGTGCCAGTAGTATAGTTCGGGACAGCTTTTCCACAGATACGCAGTATTTT	CASSIVRDSFSTDTQYF
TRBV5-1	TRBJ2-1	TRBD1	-	TGCGCCAGCAGCCCCAGGCCGGGACAGGGAAACAATGAGCAGTTCTTC	CASSPRPGQGNNEQFF
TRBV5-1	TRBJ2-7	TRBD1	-	TGCGCCAGCACCGACGGGGACAGGGGGTCCTACGAGCAGTACTTC	CASTDGDRGSYEQYF
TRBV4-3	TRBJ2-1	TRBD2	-	TGCGCCAGCAGCCAAGGACTAGCGGGGCCTAGGGATAAGCAGTTCTTC	CASSQGLAGPRDKQFF
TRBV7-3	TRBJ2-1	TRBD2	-	TGTGCCAGCAGCTTTTCTAGCGGCACCTACAATGAGCAGTTCTTC	CASSFSSGTYNEQFF
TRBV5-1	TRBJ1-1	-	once	TGCGCCAGCAGCCGATGGACCCGTTCAGGCACTGAAGCTTTCTTT	CASSRWTRSGTEAFF
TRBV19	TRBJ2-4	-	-	TGTGCCAGTAGTGTCCTTACAGGGAGGGGAGCCAAAAACATTCAGTACTTC	CASSVLTGRGAKNIQYF